The subject of this entry is one T cell receptor beta chain. Under the authors' procedure: Quantification of nucleated cells was approximated via reference gene primer amplification. Clones were sequenced by immunoSEQ multiplex PCR, and TCRdb holds only the in-frame ones, with some missing. V and J calls and clone size are given by that table; D and trimming were obtained from the DNA. The repertoire holds approximately 200,000 clones, with 75% to 90% as singletons. This specimen comes from a study of blood T cell repertoires in COVID-19. Study in general: Whether acute or convalescent, the COVID-19 samples came from the United States, Italy and Spain. PBMCs, B-cell-depleted T cells, or T cells provided the cDNA or gDNA that made up the material.

This sequence was found in a human donor with active or convalescent COVID-19. The donor label of this sample is uncertain. Sequenced material: peripheral blood.

The CDR3 loop reads CASSLRGGTNEKLFF. The DNA for the CDR3 is TGTGCCAGCAGCTTGCGGGGGGGGACTAATGAAAAACTGTTTTTT. This rearrangement joins TRBV5-4 to TRBJ1-4, with D possibly matching TRBD1 (5 bases). CDR1 is SGHNT, CDR2 YYREEE, per germline (reference sequence). CDR3 size: 15 residues. Deletions cut 1 base from V and 2 bases from J, with 9 bases between.